These T cell receptor beta chains were read from a single sample in a study of graft-versus-host responses after intestinal transplantation. Assay used: immunoSEQ multiplex PCR; TCRdb lists only in-frame clones, some missing. Of about 13,000 clones listed, about 36% were seen once; the top ten hold roughly 1.1%. The sample here was alloreactive CD4+ T cells from a mixed lymphocyte reaction culture, taken before intestinal transplant. Receptors were obtained from a human patient who received an intestinal transplant. CDR3s include the opening cysteine and the closing phenylalanine or tryptophan. The D gene is left open where the match is weak. The listing skips clone size in some rows; elsewhere it reads once, few, many or a size class.

TRBJ1-3,TRBD1,-,TRBV6-6,TGTGCCAGCAGTACATCCGGGACAGGATCTGGAAACACCATATATTTT,CASSTSGTGSGNTIYF
TRBJ1-1,TRBD1,-,TRBV15,TGTGCCACCAGCTTTGCCGGGACAGTCGTTAGAGCTTTCTTT,CATSFAGTVVRAFF
TRBJ2-1,-,few,TRBV6-1,TGTGCCAGCAGTGGGTTTGGGGGGACCAATGAGCAGTTCTTC,CASSGFGGTNEQFF
TRBJ2-7,-,-,TRBV2,TGTGCCAGCAGTCCACAGGAAGGGTACGAGCAGTACTTC,CASSPQEGYEQYF
TRBJ2-3,-,-,TRBV7-2,TGTGCCAGCAGCTTAGAACTGGGACTCTTCGGGGTGGATTTT,CASSLELGLFGVDF
TRBJ2-2,TRBD2,-,TRBV19,TGTGCCAGTACCGGGACTAGCGGGGCTAACACCGGGGAGCTGTTTTTT,CASTGTSGANTGELFF
TRBJ1-5,-,-,TRBV19,TGTGCCAGTAGTGCTAGTAATCAGCCCCAGCATTTT,CASSASNQPQHF
TRBJ2-2,-,-,TRBV14,TGTGCCAGCAGCTATACGTTAGCGGGGGAGCTGTTTTTT,CASSYTLAGELFF
TRBJ2-7,-,few,TRBV7-2,TGTGCCAGCAGCCACCCCGGGTACTCCTACGAGCAGTACTTC,CASSHPGYSYEQYF
TRBJ2-5,TRBD2,-,TRBV6-1,TGTGCCAGCCGTGGGAGGGCCCCTCTGGGTGAGACCCAGTACTTC,CASRGRAPLGETQYF
TRBJ2-7,TRBD1,few,TRBV7-8,TGTGCCAGCAGCTCGAGGGGCCGGGACAGCGTGATTCCCGAGCAGTACTTC,CASSSRGRDSVIPEQYF
TRBJ2-1,TRBD2,few,TRBV11-2,TGTGCCAGCAGCTCCAGAGCTGGGCTAGCGGGTTTCGATGAGCAGTTCTTC,CASSSRAGLAGFDEQFF
TRBJ2-7,-,-,TRBV21-1,TGTGCCAGCAGCTTACCGGGACAGACCTACGAGCAGTACTTC,CASSLPGQTYEQYF
TRBJ1-2,TRBD1,-,TRBV30,TGTGCCTGGAGTGACCCCGGCAGGGGGAACTATGGCTACACCTTC,CAWSDPGRGNYGYTF
TRBJ1-6,TRBD1,-,TRBV7-2,TGTGCCAGCAGCTCGCAGGGGGCTCAGAGTCCACCCCTCCACTTT,CASSSQGAQSPPLHF
TRBJ2-3,TRBD1,few,TRBV7-2,TGTGCCAGCACCTTAGCGACAGGGATCCCAGATACGCAGTATTTT,CASTLATGIPDTQYF
TRBJ1-1,-,medium-sized,TRBV18,TGTGCCAGCTCACGCCACTTGAACACTGAAGCTTTCTTT,CASSRHLNTEAFF
TRBJ2-7,-,-,TRBV9,TGTGCCAGCAGCCCCCACCGGCAGGGGCTAGACGAGCAGTACTTC,CASSPHRQGLDEQYF
TRBJ2-3,TRBD2,few,TRBV10-1,TGCGCCAGCAGTGAGAGAGAACTAGCGGCCACAGATACGCAGTATTTT,CASSERELAATDTQYF
TRBJ2-7,-,-,TRBV30,TGTGCCTGGAGTGTACTCTCCGAGCAGTACTTC,CAWSVLSEQYF
TRBJ2-5,TRBD2,-,TRBV7-2,TGTGCCAGCAGCTTAGCCGTGGGACTAGCCGCCCCGTGGGAGACCCAGTACTTC,CASSLAVGLAAPWETQYF
TRBJ2-3,-,-,TRBV7-9,TGTGCCAGCAGCTTAGGTCCAGATTCTAGCACAGATACGCAGTATTTT,CASSLGPDSSTDTQYF